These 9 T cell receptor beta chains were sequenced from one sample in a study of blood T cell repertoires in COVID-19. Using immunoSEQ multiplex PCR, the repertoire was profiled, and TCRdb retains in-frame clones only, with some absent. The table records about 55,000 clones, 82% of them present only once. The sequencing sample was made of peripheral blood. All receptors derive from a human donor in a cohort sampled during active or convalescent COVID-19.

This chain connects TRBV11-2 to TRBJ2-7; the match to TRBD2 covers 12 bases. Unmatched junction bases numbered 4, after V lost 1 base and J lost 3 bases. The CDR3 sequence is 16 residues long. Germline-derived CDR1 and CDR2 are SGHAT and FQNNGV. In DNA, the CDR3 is TGTGCCAGCAGCTTAGCCGGGGGACTAGCGGGCTACGAGCAGTACTTC. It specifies CASSLAGGLAGYEQYF.

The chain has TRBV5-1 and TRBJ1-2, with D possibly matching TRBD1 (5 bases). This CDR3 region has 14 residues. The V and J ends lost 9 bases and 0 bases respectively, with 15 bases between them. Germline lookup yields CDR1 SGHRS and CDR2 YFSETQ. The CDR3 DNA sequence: TGCGCCACCCGACGGGGGGAGCCTAACTATGGCTACACCTTC. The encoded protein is CATRRGEPNYGYTF. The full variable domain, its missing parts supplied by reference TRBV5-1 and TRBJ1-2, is KAGVTQTPRYLIKTRGQQVTLSCSPISGHRSVSWYQQTPGQGLQFLFEYFSETQRNKGNFPGRFSGRQFSNSRSEMNVSTLELGDSALYLCATRRGEPNYGYTFGSGTRLTVV.

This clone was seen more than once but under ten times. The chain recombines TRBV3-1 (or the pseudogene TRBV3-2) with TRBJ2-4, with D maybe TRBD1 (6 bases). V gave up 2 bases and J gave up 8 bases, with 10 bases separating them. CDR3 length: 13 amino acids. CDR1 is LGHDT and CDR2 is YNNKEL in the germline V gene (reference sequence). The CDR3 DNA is TGTGCCAGCAGCCAAAGCAGGGGAGACATTCAGTACTTC. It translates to CASSQSRGDIQYF.

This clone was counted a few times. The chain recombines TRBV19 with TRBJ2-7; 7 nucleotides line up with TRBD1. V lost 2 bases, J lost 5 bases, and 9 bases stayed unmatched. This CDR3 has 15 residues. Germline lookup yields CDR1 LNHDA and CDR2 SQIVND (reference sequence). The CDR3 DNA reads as TGTGCCAGTAGTATACCTTCGGGACAGAGGAACGAGCAGTACTTC. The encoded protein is CASSIPSGQRNEQYF.

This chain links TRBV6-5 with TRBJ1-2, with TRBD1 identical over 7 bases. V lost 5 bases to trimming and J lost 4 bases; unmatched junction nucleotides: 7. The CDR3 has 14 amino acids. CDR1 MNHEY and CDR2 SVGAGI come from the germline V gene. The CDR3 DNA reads TGTGCCAGCAGTCAACTTCAGGGGGTCTATGGCTACACCTTC. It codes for CASSQLQGVYGYTF.

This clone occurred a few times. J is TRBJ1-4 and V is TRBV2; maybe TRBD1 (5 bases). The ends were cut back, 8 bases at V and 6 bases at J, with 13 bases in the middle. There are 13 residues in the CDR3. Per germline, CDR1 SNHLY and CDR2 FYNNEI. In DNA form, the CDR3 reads TGTGCCAGCGGGAGGTCAGGGTATGAAAAACTGTTTTTT. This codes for CASGRSGYEKLFF.

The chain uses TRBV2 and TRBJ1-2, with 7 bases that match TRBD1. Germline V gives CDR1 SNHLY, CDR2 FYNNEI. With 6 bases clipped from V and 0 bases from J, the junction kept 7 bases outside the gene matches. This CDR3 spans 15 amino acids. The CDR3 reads CASRPTGKSNYGYTF. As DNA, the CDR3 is TGTGCCAGCAGGCCGACAGGGAAATCTAACTATGGCTACACCTTC.

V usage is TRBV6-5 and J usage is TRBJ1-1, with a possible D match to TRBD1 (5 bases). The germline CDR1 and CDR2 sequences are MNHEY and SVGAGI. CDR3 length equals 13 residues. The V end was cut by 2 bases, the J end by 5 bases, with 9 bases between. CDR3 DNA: TGTGCCAGCAGTTACCCAGGGAGGACTGAAGCTTTCTTT. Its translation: CASSYPGRTEAFF.

CDR3 bases: TGTGCCAGCAGCTTAAATCAGGGAGGAAGCAATCAGCCCCAGCATTTT. Translated: CASSLNQGGSNQPQHF. The rearrangement links TRBV7-2 to TRBJ1-5; tentatively, D is TRBD1 (5 bases). Germline V gives CDR1 SGHTA, CDR2 FQGNSA. V was pared by 2 bases and J by 1 base, with 12 bases between. The CDR3 is 16 amino acids.